This TCR beta chain was found in a study of blood T cell repertoires in COVID-19. Study-wide background: The study drew acute and convalescent COVID-19 samples from the United States, Italy and Spain. T cells, B-cell-depleted T cells, or PBMCs provided the cDNA or gDNA that served as material.

The V and J ends lost 9 bases and 8 bases, in that order; junction bases with no gene match: 12. CDR3 length equals 14 residues. Germline values: CDR1 MNHEY, CDR2 SVGAGI. Methods used by the authors: How many nucleated cells were present was estimated from reference gene primer amplification. Assay: immunoSEQ multiplex PCR; the TCRdb copy retains only in-frame clones and omits some. Clone size and the V and J calls come from that table; the DNA yielded D and trimming. The sample carries around 280,000 clones, about 85% recorded once. Sequencing input: peripheral blood. The clonotype comes from a woman in her fifties or sixties who had recovered from COVID-19. The genes are TRBV6-5 and TRBJ1-2, with 10 bases that match TRBD1. The CDR3 DNA follows: TGTGCCAGTCCCCGGGACAGGGGATCCGGGGGCTACACCTTC. Encoded protein: CASPRDRGSGGYTF.